The source of this TCR beta chain is a study of patients and donors after allogeneic stem cell transplantation. This clonotype was detected a few times. Each CDR3 protein gets one entry after TCRdb re-called the RT-PCR reads with MiXCR. This table has about 410,000 distinct CDR3 sequences, roughly 16% appearing once. The V and J ends lost 0 bases and 6 bases respectively, with 10 bases between them. Germline CDR1 SGDLS, CDR2 YYNGEE. The CDR3 runs to 13 residues. The sequenced material came from blood, either unsorted or a sorted T cell fraction (not recorded which). V usage is TRBV9 and J usage is TRBJ2-7; D is uncertain. The TCR originated in a human donor who was either an allogeneic HSCT recipient or a stem cell or donor lymphocyte infusion donor (not recorded which). It is not recorded whose cells these are; they may come from a transplant donor. CDR3 nucleotides: TGTGCCAGCAGCGTAGAGCCGGGTAGCGAGCAGTACTTC. Translated: CASSVEPGSEQYF.